This paragraph covers one T cell receptor (beta chain) sequence. CDR1 and CDR2 (germline): WSHSY, SAAADI. The germline V and J ends were trimmed by 6 bases and 0 bases, with 14 bases remaining between them. The CDR3 covers 15 residues. Division of CD4+ cells produced a CD45RA+ naive subset and a CD45RA-negative memory subset. The method was immunoSEQ multiplex PCR; TCRdb's version includes in-frame clones alone and lacks a portion of them. The table includes around 1.4 million clones, around 98.5% detected once. This record belongs to a study of shared clonotypes between healthy human individuals. For the study at large: Donor ages ranged 18 to 49 years: a couple of women, a few men. The plates for each donor numbered three CD4 naive, three CD4 memory, two CD8 naive and one CD8 memory.

Source material: naive CD4+ T cells sorted from blood. Described subset: CD45RA+ positively selected. The chain uses TRBV10-2 and TRBJ1-1; a weak D match, TRBD1 (5 bases). The receptor's source is a man aged 25 to 40 in good health. CDR3 bases: TGCGCCAGCAGCCTTAAGACAGCCTTGAACACTGAAGCTTTCTTT. This codes for CASSLKTALNTEAFF.